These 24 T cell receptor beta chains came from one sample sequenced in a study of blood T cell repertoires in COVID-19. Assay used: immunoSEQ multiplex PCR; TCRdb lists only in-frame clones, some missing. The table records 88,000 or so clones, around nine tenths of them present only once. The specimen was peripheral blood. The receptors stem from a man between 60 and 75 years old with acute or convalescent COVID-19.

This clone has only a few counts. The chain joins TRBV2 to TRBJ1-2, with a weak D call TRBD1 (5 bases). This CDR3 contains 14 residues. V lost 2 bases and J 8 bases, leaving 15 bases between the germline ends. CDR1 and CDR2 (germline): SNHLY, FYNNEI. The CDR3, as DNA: TGTGCCAGCAGTGAATTGACGCCAGGGTCGGGCTACACCTTC. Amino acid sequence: CASSELTPGSGYTF.

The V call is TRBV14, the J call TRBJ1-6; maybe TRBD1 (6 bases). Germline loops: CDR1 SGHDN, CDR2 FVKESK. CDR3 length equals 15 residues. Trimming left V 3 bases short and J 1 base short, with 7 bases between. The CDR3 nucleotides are TGTGCCAGCAGCCAGACAGGATCCTATAATTCACCCCTCCACTTT. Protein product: CASSQTGSYNSPLHF.

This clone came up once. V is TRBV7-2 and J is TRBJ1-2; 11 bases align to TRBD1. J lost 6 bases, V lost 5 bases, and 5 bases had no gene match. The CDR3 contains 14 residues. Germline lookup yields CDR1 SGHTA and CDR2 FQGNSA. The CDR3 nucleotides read TGTGCCAGCAGCAGGGGACAGGGGGTAGATGGCTACACCTTC. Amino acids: CASSRGQGVDGYTF.

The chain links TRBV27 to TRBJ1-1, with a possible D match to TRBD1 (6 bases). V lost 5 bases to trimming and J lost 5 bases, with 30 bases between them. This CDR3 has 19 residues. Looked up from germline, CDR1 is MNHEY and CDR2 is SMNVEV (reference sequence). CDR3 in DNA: TGTGCCAGCAGTCCCCACCCCTCAATCACAGGGCCAGGAAGGACTGAAGCTTTCTTT. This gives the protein CASSPHPSITGPGRTEAFF.

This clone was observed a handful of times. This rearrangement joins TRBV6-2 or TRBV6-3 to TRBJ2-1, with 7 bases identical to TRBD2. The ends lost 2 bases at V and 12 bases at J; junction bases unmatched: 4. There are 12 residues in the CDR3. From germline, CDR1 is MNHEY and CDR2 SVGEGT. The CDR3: CASSYGEGRQFF. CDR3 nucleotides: TGTGCCAGCAGTTACGGGGAGGGGAGGCAGTTCTTC.

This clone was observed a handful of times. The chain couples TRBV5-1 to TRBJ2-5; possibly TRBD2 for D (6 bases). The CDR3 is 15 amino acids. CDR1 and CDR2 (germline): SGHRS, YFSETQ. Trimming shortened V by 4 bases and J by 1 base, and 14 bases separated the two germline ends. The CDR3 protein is CASSPGLAIQETQYF. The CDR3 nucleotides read TGCGCCAGCAGCCCTGGTCTAGCGATCCAAGAGACCCAGTACTTC.

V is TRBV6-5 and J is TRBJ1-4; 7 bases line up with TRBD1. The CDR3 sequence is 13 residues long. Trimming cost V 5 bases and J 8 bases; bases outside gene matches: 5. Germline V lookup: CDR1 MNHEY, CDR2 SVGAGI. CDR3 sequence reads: CASSMTGWEKLFF. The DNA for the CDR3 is TGTGCCAGCAGTATGACAGGGTGGGAAAAACTGTTTTTT.

In DNA form, the CDR3 reads TGCGCCAGCAGCCAAGCCGCTAGCGGGGCCCTCGGGGAGCAGTACTTC. Translated: CASSQAASGALGEQYF. V gene TRBV4-3 combines with J gene TRBJ2-7; 9 bases match TRBD2. V shed 1 base and J 7 bases; nucleotides not matched to a gene: 11. The CDR3 consists of 16 residues. CDR1 and CDR2 from the germline V gene are LGHNA and YSLEER.

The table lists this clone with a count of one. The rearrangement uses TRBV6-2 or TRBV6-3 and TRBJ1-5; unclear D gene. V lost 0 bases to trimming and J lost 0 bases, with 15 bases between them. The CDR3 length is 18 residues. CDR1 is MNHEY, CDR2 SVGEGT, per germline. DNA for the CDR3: TGTGCCAGCAGTTACTCGCTAGCAGCACCTGATAGCAATCAGCCCCAGCATTTT. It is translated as CASSYSLAAPDSNQPQHF.

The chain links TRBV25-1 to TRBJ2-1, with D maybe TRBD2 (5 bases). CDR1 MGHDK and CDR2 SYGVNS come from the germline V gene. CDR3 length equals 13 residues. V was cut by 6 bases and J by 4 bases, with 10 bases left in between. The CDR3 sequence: CASSPGGYNEQFF. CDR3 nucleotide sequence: TGTGCCAGCAGCCCAGGCGGGTACAATGAGCAGTTCTTC.

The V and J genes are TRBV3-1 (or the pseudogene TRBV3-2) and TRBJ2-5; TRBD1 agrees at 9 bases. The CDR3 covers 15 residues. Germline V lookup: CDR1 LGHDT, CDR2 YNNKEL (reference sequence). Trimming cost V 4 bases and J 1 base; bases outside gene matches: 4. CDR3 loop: CASSPRDRVQETQYF. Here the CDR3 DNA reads TGTGCCAGCAGCCCTAGGGACAGGGTCCAAGAGACCCAGTACTTC.

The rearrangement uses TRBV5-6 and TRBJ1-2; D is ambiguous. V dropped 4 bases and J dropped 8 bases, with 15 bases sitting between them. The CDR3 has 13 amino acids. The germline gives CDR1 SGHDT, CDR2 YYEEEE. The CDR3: CASSERYGRGYTF. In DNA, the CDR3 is TGTGCCAGCAGCGAGAGATACGGTCGGGGCTACACCTTC.

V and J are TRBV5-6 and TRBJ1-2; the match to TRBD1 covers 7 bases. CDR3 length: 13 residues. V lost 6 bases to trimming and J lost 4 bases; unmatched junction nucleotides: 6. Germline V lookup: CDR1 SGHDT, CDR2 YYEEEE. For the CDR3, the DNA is TGTGCCAGCACCCAGGGGGTAACCTATGGCTACACCTTC. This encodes CASTQGVTYGYTF.

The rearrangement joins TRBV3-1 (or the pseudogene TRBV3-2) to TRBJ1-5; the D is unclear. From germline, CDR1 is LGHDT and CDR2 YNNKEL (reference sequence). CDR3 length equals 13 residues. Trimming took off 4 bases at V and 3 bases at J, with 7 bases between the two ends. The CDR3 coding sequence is TGTGCCAGCAGCCCCCGAGACAATCAGCCCCAGCATTTT. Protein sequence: CASSPRDNQPQHF.

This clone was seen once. CDR3 coding DNA: TGTGCCAGCAGTTATGGGGATGTGCGGGCCATGGGTAATGAAAAACTGTTTTTT. This translates into CASSYGDVRAMGNEKLFF. The chain combines TRBV2 with TRBJ1-4, with D unclear. V was clipped by 5 bases and J by 4 bases, with 23 bases between them. CDR1 SNHLY and CDR2 FYNNEI come from the germline V gene. The CDR3 runs to 18 residues.

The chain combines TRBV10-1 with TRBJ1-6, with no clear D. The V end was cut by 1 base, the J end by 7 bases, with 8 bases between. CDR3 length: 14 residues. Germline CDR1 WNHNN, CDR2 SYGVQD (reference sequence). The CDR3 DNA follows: TGCGCCAGCAGTGAGTTGGCAGAAAATTCACCCCTCCACTTT. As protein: CASSELAENSPLHF.

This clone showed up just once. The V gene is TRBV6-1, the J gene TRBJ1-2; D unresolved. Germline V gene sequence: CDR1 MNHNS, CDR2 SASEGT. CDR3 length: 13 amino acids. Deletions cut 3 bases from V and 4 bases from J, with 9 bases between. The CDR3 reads CASSEKSSYGYTF. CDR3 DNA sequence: TGTGCCAGCAGTGAGAAGAGTTCCTATGGCTACACCTTC.

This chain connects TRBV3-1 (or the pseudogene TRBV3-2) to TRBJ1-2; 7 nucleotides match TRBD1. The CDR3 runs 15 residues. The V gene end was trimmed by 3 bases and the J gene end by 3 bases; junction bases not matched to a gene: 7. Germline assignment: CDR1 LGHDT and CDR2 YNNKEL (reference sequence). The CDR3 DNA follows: TGTGCCAGCAGCCACCCGACAGGGCCAGACTATGGCTACACCTTC. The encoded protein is CASSHPTGPDYGYTF.

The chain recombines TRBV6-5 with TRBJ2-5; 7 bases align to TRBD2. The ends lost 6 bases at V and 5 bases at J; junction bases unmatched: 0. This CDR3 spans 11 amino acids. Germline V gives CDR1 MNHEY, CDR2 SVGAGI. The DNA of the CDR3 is TGTGCCAGCAGGGGGGGGGAGACCCAGTACTTC. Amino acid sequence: CASRGGETQYF.

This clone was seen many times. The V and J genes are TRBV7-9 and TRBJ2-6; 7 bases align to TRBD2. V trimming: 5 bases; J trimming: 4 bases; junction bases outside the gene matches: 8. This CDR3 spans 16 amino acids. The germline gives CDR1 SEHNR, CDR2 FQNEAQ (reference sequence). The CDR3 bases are TGTGCCAGCAGCGCCCTGGGAGGGCCCGGGGCCAACGTCCTGACTTTC. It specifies CASSALGGPGANVLTF.

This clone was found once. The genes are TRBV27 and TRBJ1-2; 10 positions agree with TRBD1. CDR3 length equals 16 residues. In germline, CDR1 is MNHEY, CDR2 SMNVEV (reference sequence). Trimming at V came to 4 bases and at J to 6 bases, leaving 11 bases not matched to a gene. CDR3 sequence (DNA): TGTGCCAGCAGTTCCCGACAGGGGGCGTTGCTTGATGGCTACACCTTC. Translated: CASSSRQGALLDGYTF.

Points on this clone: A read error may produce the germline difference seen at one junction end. The CDR3: CASRFRGGGSEQYF. The CDR3 DNA follows: TGTGCCAGCCGCTTTCGCGGGGGGGGTTCCGAGCAGTACTTC. The J gene is TRBJ2-7, the V gene TRBV5-6, with TRBD2 identical over 9 bases. The CDR3 has 14 residues. Germline CDR1 is SGHDT and CDR2 is YYEEEE.

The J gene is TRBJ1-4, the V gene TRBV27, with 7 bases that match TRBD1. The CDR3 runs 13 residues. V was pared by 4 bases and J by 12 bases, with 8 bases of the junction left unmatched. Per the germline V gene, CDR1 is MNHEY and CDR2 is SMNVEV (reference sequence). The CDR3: CASSSTGQGELFF. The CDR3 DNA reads TGTGCCAGCAGTTCCACAGGTCAGGGGGAACTGTTTTTT. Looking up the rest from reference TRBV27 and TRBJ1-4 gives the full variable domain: EAQVTQNPRYLITVTGKKLTVTCSQNMNHEYMSWYRQDPGLGLRQIYYSMNVEVTDKGDVPEGYKVSRKEKRNFPLILESPSPNQTSLYFCASSSTGQGELFFGSGTQLSVL.

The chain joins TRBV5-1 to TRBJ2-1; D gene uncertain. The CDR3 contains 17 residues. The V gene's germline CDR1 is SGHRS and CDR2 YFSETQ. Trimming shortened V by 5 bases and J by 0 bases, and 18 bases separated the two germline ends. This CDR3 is CASRPGWSRRSYNEQFF. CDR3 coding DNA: TGCGCCAGCAGACCCGGCTGGAGTCGCCGCTCCTACAATGAGCAGTTCTTC.